The rows below give T cell receptor beta chains drawn from one sample of a study of technical replicates of blood from a few donors. Only in-frame clones appear in the TCRdb table, and some are missing; sequencing was by immunoSEQ multiplex PCR. The sample gives tens of thousands of clones, around 94% of which show up once; about 0.23% is in the top ten. Sequencing was done on a sample of T cells isolated from PBMCs. These receptors were collected from a human donor in good health. CDR3s include the opening cysteine and the closing phenylalanine or tryptophan. Each record gives: clone size, J gene, D gene, V gene, CDR3 DNA, CDR3 protein. D genes are given only for firm matches. For some rows the clone size is stated as once, few or many, or as a class when expanded; others skip it.

clone_size: NA; j_call: TRBJ2-3; d_call: TRBD2; v_call: TRBV6-5; cdr3_nt: TGTGCCAGCAGACGGGAGGGCCTAGATACGCAGTATTTT; cdr3_aa: CASRREGLDTQYF
clone_size: once; j_call: TRBJ2-6; d_call: NA; v_call: TRBV11-3; cdr3_nt: TGTGCCAGCAGCAGGGGGGGGTCTGGGGCCAACGTCCTGACTTTC; cdr3_aa: CASSRGGSGANVLTF
clone_size: NA; j_call: TRBJ2-1; d_call: NA; v_call: TRBV5-1; cdr3_nt: TGCGCCAGCAGCTCGGACACCGATGAGCAGTTCTTC; cdr3_aa: CASSSDTDEQFF
clone_size: NA; j_call: TRBJ1-1; d_call: TRBD1; v_call: TRBV7-8; cdr3_nt: TGTGCCAGCAGGTTTCAGGGGGCAGCTGAAGCTTTCTTT; cdr3_aa: CASRFQGAAEAFF
clone_size: NA; j_call: TRBJ2-2; d_call: NA; v_call: TRBV9; cdr3_nt: TGTGCCAGCAGCGTAGATTCCGGGTTCGGCACCGGGGAGCTGTTTTTT; cdr3_aa: CASSVDSGFGTGELFF
clone_size: once; j_call: TRBJ2-7; d_call: NA; v_call: TRBV19; cdr3_nt: TGTGCCAGTAGTATATCGGTTCACTACGAGCAGTACTTC; cdr3_aa: CASSISVHYEQYF
clone_size: NA; j_call: TRBJ1-5; d_call: NA; v_call: TRBV28; cdr3_nt: TGTGCCAGCAGTTCAGGGGTGGGTCAGCCCCAGCATTTT; cdr3_aa: CASSSGVGQPQHF
clone_size: NA; j_call: TRBJ2-3; d_call: TRBD1; v_call: TRBV5-1; cdr3_nt: TGCGCCAGCGGCGGGACAGGGGGCATAGATACGCAGTATTTT; cdr3_aa: CASGGTGGIDTQYF
clone_size: few; j_call: TRBJ1-6; d_call: NA; v_call: TRBV5-8; cdr3_nt: TGTGCCAGCAGCTCCCCCAGTTCGTTTTTCACCCTCCACTTT; cdr3_aa: CASSSPSSFFTLHF
clone_size: NA; j_call: TRBJ1-1; d_call: NA; v_call: TRBV7-8; cdr3_nt: TGTGCCAGCAGCTTACCTCGGACACAGGACACTGAAGCTTTCTTT; cdr3_aa: CASSLPRTQDTEAFF
clone_size: NA; j_call: TRBJ2-7; d_call: NA; v_call: TRBV5-1; cdr3_nt: TGCGCCAGCAGCTTGGCCCCGGGGGAATACGAGCAGTACTTC; cdr3_aa: CASSLAPGEYEQYF
clone_size: once; j_call: TRBJ1-5; d_call: TRBD1; v_call: TRBV6-1; cdr3_nt: TGTGCCAGCAGTGCGGGGACAGGCCGGCGGCCCCAGCATTTT; cdr3_aa: CASSAGTGRRPQHF
clone_size: NA; j_call: TRBJ2-2; d_call: NA; v_call: TRBV7-7; cdr3_nt: TGTGCCAGCAGCTTAGATGCGGGGCCCGCGAACACCGGGGAGCTGTTTTTT; cdr3_aa: CASSLDAGPANTGELFF
clone_size: NA; j_call: TRBJ2-7; d_call: NA; v_call: TRBV6-1; cdr3_nt: TGTGCCAGCAGTGAGTGGCTTGAAAGAGGGGGACCCAAGGGCTCCTACGAGCAGTACTTC; cdr3_aa: CASSEWLERGGPKGSYEQYF
clone_size: NA; j_call: TRBJ1-4; d_call: NA; v_call: TRBV5-8; cdr3_nt: TGTGCCAGCAGCTTGGGGGCGTGGGATGAAAAACTGTTTTTT; cdr3_aa: CASSLGAWDEKLFF
clone_size: NA; j_call: TRBJ2-7; d_call: NA; v_call: TRBV4-1; cdr3_nt: TGCGCCAGCAGCCAATATTCCGGGTTCTACGAGCAGTACTTC; cdr3_aa: CASSQYSGFYEQYF
clone_size: NA; j_call: TRBJ2-2; d_call: NA; v_call: TRBV14; cdr3_nt: TGTGCCAGCAGCTTCGGACTGATCACCGGGGAGCTGTTTTTT; cdr3_aa: CASSFGLITGELFF
clone_size: NA; j_call: TRBJ2-7; d_call: TRBD2; v_call: TRBV4-1; cdr3_nt: TGCGCCAGCAGCCAGGATCCGCCCACGGGACTAGTCTCCTACGAGCAGTACTTC; cdr3_aa: CASSQDPPTGLVSYEQYF
clone_size: NA; j_call: TRBJ2-7; d_call: NA; v_call: TRBV30; cdr3_nt: TGTGCCTGGAGTGGTAGGGGGTGGATCTCCTACGAGCAGTACTTC; cdr3_aa: CAWSGRGWISYEQYF